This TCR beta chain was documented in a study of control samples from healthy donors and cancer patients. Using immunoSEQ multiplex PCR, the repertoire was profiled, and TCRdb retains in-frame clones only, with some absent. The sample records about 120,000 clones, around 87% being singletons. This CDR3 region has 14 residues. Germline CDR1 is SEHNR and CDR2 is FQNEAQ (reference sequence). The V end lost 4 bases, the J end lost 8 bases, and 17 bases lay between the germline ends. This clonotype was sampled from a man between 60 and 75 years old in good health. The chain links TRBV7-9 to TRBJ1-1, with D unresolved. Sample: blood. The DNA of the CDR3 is TGTGCCAGCAGCTCACCAAGTAAAGCAGCAGAAGCTTTCTTT. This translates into CASSSPSKAAEAFF.